One and the same sample provided the 28 T cell receptor beta chains below, sequenced in a study of CD8 T cells in ankylosing spondylitis. TCRdb analysed the 5' RACE reads with MiXCR anew, one entry per CDR3 protein. The sample carries 150,000 to 200,000 distinct CDR3 sequences, about 20% recorded once. Sequencing used blood, either unsorted or a sorted T cell fraction (not recorded which). All receptors come from a male donor aged 5-29 years with ankylosing spondylitis or in good health (not recorded which).

This clonotype was seen many times. This sequence joins TRBV14 and TRBJ2-3; D may be TRBD2 (6 bases). The V gene's germline CDR1 is SGHDN and CDR2 FVKESK. This CDR3 is 12 amino acids long. V was trimmed by 0 bases and J by 9 bases, leaving 7 bases between them. The CDR3 DNA follows: TGTGCCAGCAGCCAAGATCGGGGGACGCAGTATTTT. Encoded protein: CASSQDRGTQYF.

This clonotype was seen a few times. The CDR3 protein is CASSLKAGGNPYEQYF. As DNA, the CDR3 is TGTGCCAGCTCACTAAAAGCGGGAGGGAATCCCTACGAGCAGTACTTC. The rearrangement joins TRBV18 to TRBJ2-7; 10 nucleotides line up with TRBD2. From germline, CDR1 is KGHSH and CDR2 LQKENI. The CDR3 covers 16 residues. V gave up 4 bases and J gave up 2 bases; unmatched junction bases: 8.

The chain uses TRBV12-3 or TRBV12-4 and TRBJ2-1, with a possible D match to TRBD2 (6 bases). The CDR3 covers 15 residues. V was pared by 3 bases and J by 10 bases, with 19 bases between. The CDR3 DNA reads as TGTGCCAGCAGTTTGGCGGGACCGGCTTTGGGGGAGCAGTTCTTC. Translating gives CASSLAGPALGEQFF.

This clonotype occurred many times. This chain joins TRBV20-1 and TRBJ2-6; 7 bases are a match to TRBD2. Trimming cost V 5 bases and J 0 bases; bases outside gene matches: 13. Germline CDR1 and CDR2: DFQATT and SNEGSKA (reference sequence). The CDR3 length is 18 residues. Here the CDR3 reads CSASYAASGASGANVLTF. The CDR3 DNA reads TGCAGTGCTTCGTATGCTGCTAGCGGCGCCTCTGGGGCCAACGTCCTGACTTTC.

Ten or more counts support this clonotype. The chain is built from TRBV2 and TRBJ2-1, with a possible D match to TRBD2 (6 bases). V was clipped by 9 bases and J by 8 bases, with 17 bases between them. Germline assignment: CDR1 SNHLY and CDR2 FYNNEI. The CDR3 sequence is 13 residues long. CDR3 in amino acids: CASKTRAGDEQFF. CDR3 nucleotides: TGTGCCAGTAAGACCAGAGCGGGCGATGAGCAGTTCTTC. Based on the CDR3 plus reference TRBV2 and TRBJ2-1, the full variable domain is EPEVTQTPSHQVTQMGQEVILRCVPISNHLYFYWYRQILGQKVEFLVSFYNNEISEKSEIFDDQFSVERPDGSNFTLKIRSTKLEDSAMYFCASKTRAGDEQFFGPGTRLTVL.

This clonotype has more than one count but fewer than ten. The chain is built from TRBV6-6 and TRBJ2-1; 7 positions match TRBD2. This CDR3 has 17 residues. The J segment lost 4 bases and the V segment lost 0 bases, leaving 9 bases of the junction unmatched. Per germline, CDR1 MNHNY and CDR2 SVGAGI (reference sequence). The CDR3 protein is CASSYSQASGIYNEQFF. The CDR3 DNA follows: TGTGCCAGCAGTTACTCCCAAGCTAGCGGCATATACAATGAGCAGTTCTTC.

Many counts were recorded for this clonotype. The chain combines TRBV4-3 with TRBJ2-1; D possibly corresponds to TRBD2 (6 bases). With 4 bases removed from V and 10 bases from J, the gap between germline ends came to 14 bases. CDR3 length: 13 amino acids. The V gene's germline CDR1 is LGHNA and CDR2 YSLEER. CDR3 DNA: TGCGCCAGCAGCCCCACGGGGCTAGCGGAGCAGTTCTTC. Translation gives CASSPTGLAEQFF.

The rearrangement links TRBV11-2 to TRBJ2-1; no firm D call. CDR3 length: 16 residues. The germline gives CDR1 SGHAT, CDR2 FQNNGV. V shed 2 bases and J shed 7 bases, with 18 bases lying between them. This CDR3 reads CASSLRSVPSQNEQFF. The CDR3 DNA reads as TGTGCCAGCAGCTTAAGGTCGGTCCCCTCACAGAATGAGCAGTTCTTC.

This clonotype was seen ten or more times. The chain couples TRBV5-6 to TRBJ1-2; D is undetermined. The CDR3 sequence is 14 residues long. Deletions cut 4 bases from V and 4 bases from J, with 14 bases between. CDR1 is SGHDT, CDR2 YYEEEE, per germline. The CDR3 bases are TGTGCCAGCAGCCTTGGAACACTCACCTATGGCTACACCTTC. The encoded protein is CASSLGTLTYGYTF.

At least ten counts were recorded for this clonotype. This chain links TRBV12-3 or TRBV12-4 with TRBJ2-3, with D uncertain. This CDR3 comprises 12 residues. Trimming took 7 bases from V and 6 from J, leaving 11 bases between them. The CDR3, as DNA: TGTGCCAGCACAAACCGGCAGGATACGCAGTATTTT. Translating gives CASTNRQDTQYF.

This clonotype was seen repeatedly, ten times or more. The V call is TRBV6-5, the J call TRBJ2-1; D not resolved. Germline CDR1 is MNHEY and CDR2 is SVGAGI. Trimming removed 2 bases at V and 8 bases at J, with 7 bases between. This CDR3 is 12 amino acids long. DNA of the CDR3: TGTGCCAGCAGTTACGATGGGGATGAGCAGTTCTTC. This sequence encodes CASSYDGDEQFF.

This clonotype has ten or more counts. The chain has TRBV7-3 and TRBJ2-1, with 10 bases lining up with TRBD2. The CDR3 sequence is 16 residues long. Germline V gives CDR1 SGHTA, CDR2 FQGTGA. V gave up 6 bases and J gave up 1 base; unmatched junction bases: 6. The CDR3 DNA reads as TGTGCCAGCAGTAGACTAGCGGGTGGGTCCTACAATGAGCAGTTCTTC. This sequence encodes CASSRLAGGSYNEQFF.

This clonotype was picked up many times. The V and J genes are TRBV18 and TRBJ2-4; no reliable D call. The CDR3 has 13 amino acids. From germline, CDR1 is KGHSH and CDR2 LQKENI. Trimming left V 3 bases short and J 4 bases short, with 7 bases between. The DNA for the CDR3 is TGTGCCAGCTCACCGGACCAAAAAAACATTCAGTACTTC. Residues: CASSPDQKNIQYF.

The V gene is TRBV6-2 or TRBV6-3, the J gene TRBJ1-1; D call uncertain. Germline CDR1 reads MNHEY; CDR2 reads SVGEGT. Trimming stripped 7 bases from V and 1 base from J, with 19 bases between. The CDR3 totals 16 residues. The CDR3 DNA follows: TGTGCCAGCACCTCACGGGGTGCACCAGCGAACACTGAAGCTTTCTTT. Its translation is CASTSRGAPANTEAFF.

This clonotype has ten or more counts. The V gene is TRBV5-6, the J gene TRBJ2-7, with D possibly TRBD2 on 6 matching bases. Germline V gene lookup returns CDR1 SGHDT and CDR2 YYEEEE. The V end lost 1 base, the J end lost 4 bases, and 12 bases lay between the germline ends. There are 14 residues in the CDR3. The CDR3 here is CASSLKGLRYEQYF. CDR3 DNA sequence: TGTGCCAGCAGCTTGAAGGGACTGCGGTACGAGCAGTACTTC.

Comment on this clonotype: Since no conserved phenylalanine or tryptophan closes the CDR3, a read error is the likely cause. V gene TRBV6-1 combines with J gene TRBJ1-1; D gene unclear. Per germline, CDR1 MNHNS and CDR2 SASEGT. The V and J ends lost 4 bases and 0 bases respectively, with 9 bases between them. The CDR3 has 14 residues. The CDR3 spells CASSVWSVNTEAFY. The DNA of the CDR3 is TGTGCCAGCAGTGTTTGGTCGGTGAACACTGAAGCTTTCTAT.

This clonotype was seen at least ten times. The V call is TRBV5-1, the J call TRBJ1-1, with 9 positions matching TRBD1. V dropped 2 bases and J dropped 6; count of bases not matched to a gene: 5. The CDR3 spans 14 residues. The germline CDR1 and CDR2 sequences are SGHRS and YFSETQ. The CDR3 spells CASSFTGDRAEAFF. CDR3 DNA sequence: TGCGCCAGCAGCTTCACAGGGGACAGGGCTGAAGCTTTCTTT.

At least ten counts were recorded for this clonotype. This chain connects TRBV7-2 to TRBJ2-5, with a possible D match to TRBD2 (5 bases). The germline CDR1 and CDR2 sequences are SGHTA and FQGNSA. The V and J ends lost 5 bases and 3 bases respectively, with 13 bases between them. The CDR3 loop spans 14 amino acids. This CDR3 reads CASSGWTQKETQYF. CDR3 nucleotide sequence: TGTGCCAGCAGCGGTTGGACTCAGAAAGAGACCCAGTACTTC.

This clonotype was detected many times. The rearrangement links TRBV11-2 to TRBJ2-7, with D hard to call. This CDR3 has 12 residues. Trimming pared 4 bases from V and 3 bases from J, leaving 7 bases between. CDR1 and CDR2 from the germline V gene are SGHAT and FQNNGV. Here the CDR3 reads CASSSGFYEQYF. CDR3 bases: TGTGCCAGCAGCTCCGGATTCTACGAGCAGTACTTC.

Many counts were recorded for this clonotype. This chain links TRBV12-3 or TRBV12-4 with TRBJ2-7; 10 nucleotides align to TRBD2. The CDR3 consists of 13 residues. Germline trimming cut 3 bases from V and 5 bases from J; bases unmatched to any gene: 1. The chain's CDR3 is CASSLSGRDEQYV. As DNA, the CDR3 is TGTGCCAGCAGTTTGAGCGGGAGGGACGAGCAGTACGTC.

Many counts were recorded for this clonotype. This chain links TRBV12-3 or TRBV12-4 with TRBJ1-5; unclear D gene. Between the trimmed V and J ends, which lost 6 bases and 7 bases, there was a span of 25 bases. This CDR3 is 17 amino acids long. The CDR3 loop reads CASSLKMAETFGQPQHF. The CDR3 nucleotides read TGTGCCAGCAGCCTAAAGATGGCAGAAACTTTTGGCCAGCCCCAGCATTTT.

This clonotype was picked up many times. The V call is TRBV5-7, the J call TRBJ2-7; D remains ambiguous. TRBV5-7 belongs to the ORF category, with a function that is uncertain. The CDR3 totals 13 residues. Trimming left V 1 base short and J 2 bases short, with 7 bases between. The CDR3 sequence is CASSLYTTYEQYV. In nucleotides, the CDR3 is TGTGCCAGCAGCTTGTATACCACCTACGAGCAGTACGTC.

This clonotype has ten or more counts. The chain couples TRBV7-2 to TRBJ1-1; weak D call: TRBD1 (5 bases). The CDR3 is made up of 16 amino acids. Germline values: CDR1 SGHTA, CDR2 FQGNSA. Trimming cost V 5 bases and J 2 bases, with 18 bases left between them. CDR3 in amino acids: CASSPRRLGPNTEAFF. CDR3 nucleotides: TGTGCCAGCAGCCCTAGGCGTTTGGGACCCAACACTGAAGCTTTCTTT. The full variable domain, in which reference TRBV7-2 and TRBJ1-1 provide the parts outside the CDR3, is GAGVSQSPSNKVTEKGKDVELRCDPISGHTALYWYRQSLGQGLEFLIYFQGNSAPDKSGLPSDRFSAERTGGSVSTLTIQRTQQEDSAVYLCASSPRRLGPNTEAFFGQGTRLTVV.

The chain combines TRBV20-1 with TRBJ2-3; possible D gene TRBD2, 5 bases. V lost 0 bases and J 1 base, leaving 11 bases between the germline ends. The CDR3 extends over 15 amino acids. Germline values: CDR1 DFQATT, CDR2 SNEGSKA (reference sequence). This CDR3 reads CSARDYGRGTDTQYF. CDR3 nucleotides: TGCAGTGCTAGAGATTATGGGAGAGGCACAGATACGCAGTATTTT.

This clonotype showed up just once. The chain couples TRBV24-1 to TRBJ1-1; D unresolved. V dropped 1 base and J dropped 4 bases, with 3 bases sitting between them. Germline V gene lookup returns CDR1 KGHDR and CDR2 SFDVKD. The CDR3 is 12 residues long. In nucleotides, the CDR3 is TGTGCCACCAGTGATTTTGGCACTGAAGCTTTCTTT. Amino acids: CATSDFGTEAFF.

This clonotype was observed many times. The chain has TRBV20-1 and TRBJ2-1; either TRBD1 or TRBD2 may supply D (5 bases each). The CDR3 has 16 amino acids. Germline loops: CDR1 DFQATT, CDR2 SNEGSKA (reference sequence). With 1 base removed from V and 3 bases from J, the gap between germline ends came to 16 bases. In DNA, the CDR3 is TGCAGTGCTAGAGTCCCCTCAGGGACCCACTACAATGAGCAGTTCTTC. This gives the protein CSARVPSGTHYNEQFF.

There are many counts of this clonotype. The chain links TRBV28 to TRBJ2-1, with 7 bases that match TRBD2. The V segment lost 4 bases and the J segment 5 bases; nucleotides outside the gene matches: 11. Germline V CDR1 and CDR2: MDHEN, SYDVKM. CDR3 size: 16 residues. In DNA form, the CDR3 reads TGTGCCAGCAGTTATAGCGAGAGGGAGGGCCACAATGAGCAGTTCTTC. Translated, it gives CASSYSEREGHNEQFF.

The chain combines TRBV7-9 with TRBJ1-1, with TRBD1 identical over 8 bases. Germline CDR1 is SEHNR and CDR2 is FQNEAQ (reference sequence). V gave up 4 bases and J gave up 1 base; unmatched junction bases: 5. The CDR3 totals 15 residues. The CDR3 DNA reads as TGTGCCAGCAGCTCAAGGACAGGGCCGAACACTGAAGCTTTCTTT. This sequence encodes CASSSRTGPNTEAFF.